The 5 T cell receptor beta chains reported below all come from one sample, sequenced in a study of blood T cell repertoires in COVID-19. This table comes from immunoSEQ multiplex PCR, and its TCRdb copy is limited to in-frame clones, with some not included. The repertoire holds about 69,000 clones, approximately 83% seen once, with approximately 15% in the top ten. Sequenced input: peripheral blood. The source is a man between 40 and 49 years old with COVID-19, enrolled during active disease.

CDR3 loop: CASSSEPNRPYEQYF. CDR3 nucleotides: TGTGCCAGCAGCTCCGAACCGAACAGGCCCTACGAGCAGTACTTC. The V call is TRBV5-4, the J call TRBJ2-7, with a weak D call TRBD1 (5 bases). The CDR3 loop spans 15 amino acids. Trimming took off 3 bases at V and 2 bases at J, with 15 bases between the two ends. The germline gives CDR1 SGHNT, CDR2 YYREEE (reference sequence).

This clone showed up just a few times. The gene calls are TRBV6-2 or TRBV6-3 and TRBJ2-7; the match to TRBD1 covers 7 bases. The V gene end was trimmed by 6 bases and the J gene end by 2 bases; junction bases not matched to a gene: 7. The CDR3 is 14 amino acids. CDR1 is MNHEY and CDR2 is SVGEGT in the germline V gene. The CDR3 loop is CASSERTGAYEQYF. In nucleotides, the CDR3 is TGTGCCAGCAGCGAACGGACAGGAGCCTACGAGCAGTACTTC.

This rearrangement joins TRBV27 to TRBJ2-3; 10 bases match TRBD2. Looked up from germline, CDR1 is MNHEY and CDR2 is SMNVEV (reference sequence). V shed 2 bases and J 4 bases; nucleotides not matched to a gene: 9. This CDR3 is 17 amino acids long. For the CDR3, the DNA is TGTGCCAGCAGTTTAGCTAGCCCTAGCGGGGGATCAGATACGCAGTATTTT. Its protein is CASSLASPSGGSDTQYF.

The gene calls are TRBV19 and TRBJ1-2; TRBD1 matches at 7 bases. The CDR3 has 13 amino acids. Per germline, CDR1 LNHDA and CDR2 SQIVND (reference sequence). Trimming cost V 4 bases and J 2 bases; bases outside gene matches: 1. CDR3 coding DNA: TGTGCCAGTAGTAGGGGACAGAACTATGGCTACACCTTC. Translating gives CASSRGQNYGYTF.

V and J are TRBV5-6 and TRBJ1-2; 9 bases fit TRBD1. This CDR3 comprises 14 residues. V dropped 0 bases and J dropped 11; count of bases not matched to a gene: 8. Germline V CDR1 and CDR2: SGHDT, YYEEEE. The CDR3 protein is CASSLENPGQGYTF. The CDR3 nucleotides read TGTGCCAGCAGCTTGGAGAACCCGGGACAGGGTTACACCTTC.